The 8 T cell receptor beta chains in this list originate from one sample, sequenced in a study of OX40 agonist ivuxolimab in advanced cancers. The table came from immunoSEQ multiplex PCR; TCRdb's copy has only in-frame clones and leaves some out. The sample lists around 30,000 clones; nearly 95% were seen once. The sequencing used CD4+ or CD8+ T cells sorted from blood, collected in a trial of the OX40 agonist ivuxolimab. The receptors derive from an adult with an advanced solid tumor such as melanoma, head and neck, liver or kidney cancer.

The chain uses TRBV25-1 and TRBJ1-5; 9 bases are a match to TRBD1. The CDR3 runs 14 residues. CDR1 is MGHDK and CDR2 is SYGVNS in the germline V gene. Trimming at V came to 6 bases and at J to 3 bases, leaving 3 bases not matched to a gene. CDR3 sequence reads: CASRRTGVNQPQHF. In nucleotides, the CDR3 is TGTGCCAGCAGGAGGACAGGGGTCAATCAGCCCCAGCATTTT.

This sequence joins TRBV9 and TRBJ2-1; no clear D. V was trimmed by 2 bases and J by 9 bases, leaving 12 bases between them. The CDR3 consists of 13 residues. Germline loops: CDR1 SGDLS, CDR2 YYNGEE. This chain's CDR3 is CASSVSPTGEQFF. The CDR3 DNA sequence: TGTGCCAGCAGCGTTTCCCCTACGGGTGAGCAGTTCTTC.

The rearrangement joins TRBV28 to TRBJ1-3, with D possibly TRBD1 on 5 matching bases. CDR1 is MDHEN, CDR2 SYDVKM, per germline. CDR3 length: 15 residues. V lost 2 bases, J lost 0 bases, and 8 bases lay in between. CDR3 sequence (DNA): TGTGCCAGCAGTTTAGGGGCTTACTCTGGAAACACCATATATTTT. Amino acids: CASSLGAYSGNTIYF. Full variable domain (rest looked up from reference TRBV28 and TRBJ1-3): DVKVTQSSRYLVKRTGEKVFLECVQDMDHENMFWYRQDPGLGLRLIYFSYDVKMKEKGDIPEGYSVSREKKERFSLILESASTNQTSMYLCASSLGAYSGNTIYFGEGSWLTVV.

The chain has TRBV4-1 and TRBJ2-1; 7 bases are a match to TRBD2. CDR3 size: 17 residues. Germline CDR1 and CDR2: MGHRA and YSYEKL. V lost 3 bases and J lost 3; bases outside the gene matches: 11. The CDR3 loop reads CASSQMDGTISYNEQFF. CDR3 nucleotide sequence: TGCGCCAGCAGCCAGATGGACGGGACTATAAGCTACAATGAGCAGTTCTTC.

This chain links TRBV28 with TRBJ2-1; 7 positions agree with TRBD1. CDR1 MDHEN and CDR2 SYDVKM come from the germline V gene. V shed 6 bases, J shed 8 bases, and the junction held 13 bases outside the gene matches. The CDR3 length is 15 residues. CDR3 residues: CASSPTGSGRDEQFF. CDR3 DNA sequence: TGTGCCAGCAGCCCGACAGGGAGTGGCAGGGATGAGCAGTTCTTC. Complete variable domain (other parts from reference TRBV28 and TRBJ2-1): DVKVTQSSRYLVKRTGEKVFLECVQDMDHENMFWYRQDPGLGLRLIYFSYDVKMKEKGDIPEGYSVSREKKERFSLILESASTNQTSMYLCASSPTGSGRDEQFFGPGTRLTVL.

J is TRBJ2-5 and V is TRBV4-1, with TRBD1 matching 9 bases. Trimming removed 3 bases from V and 5 bases from J; junction bases left unmatched: 7. The CDR3 runs 15 residues. CDR1 and CDR2 (germline): MGHRA, YSYEKL. The CDR3 reads CASSQEQGARETQYF. The CDR3 region has the DNA TGCGCCAGCAGCCAGGAACAGGGGGCCAGGGAGACCCAGTACTTC.

The genes are TRBV25-1 and TRBJ2-3; D ambiguous. The V gene's germline CDR1 is MGHDK and CDR2 SYGVNS. The CDR3 is made up of 14 amino acids. Deletions cut 1 base from V and 2 bases from J, with 7 bases between. This chain's CDR3 is CASSEWAITDTQYF. In DNA, the CDR3 is TGTGCCAGCAGTGAATGGGCTATCACAGATACGCAGTATTTT.

The gene calls are TRBV5-4 and TRBJ1-3; tentative D call: TRBD1 (5 bases). The CDR3 runs to 15 residues. Germline CDR1 SGHNT, CDR2 YYREEE (reference sequence). V lost 2 bases and J 0 bases, leaving 9 bases between the germline ends. CDR3 loop: CASSLTGLSGNTIYF. The CDR3, as DNA: TGTGCCAGCAGCTTAACAGGCCTCTCTGGAAACACCATATATTTT.